This TCR beta chain originates from a study of Ad26.COV2.S vaccination and SARS-CoV-2 variants. Study-wide results and limits: Spike-specific responses of CD8+ and CD4+ T cells were reported to display substantial breadth after vaccination.

Worth noting for this clone: The target antigen is unknown.

Treatment noted: roughly 18 received Ad26.COV2.S at low or high dose, single or two shots; several received placebo; per-sample allocation not given. Sampling happened 63 days after the first vaccine or placebo injection. What was given as vaccine was an Ad26 vector encoding Wuhan-strain SARS-CoV-2 spike. Germline V gene sequence: CDR1 SGDLS, CDR2 YYNGEE. The CDR3 contains 16 residues. The V segment lost 0 bases and the J segment 0 bases; nucleotides outside the gene matches: 3. Method: immunoSEQ multiplex PCR; TCRdb's copy keeps in-frame clones and lacks some. The sample records fewer than 300,000 clones, 80% to 90% being singletons.

Sequencing used peripheral blood, obtained in a trial of Ad26.COV2.S vaccine versus placebo. The chain carries TRBV9 and TRBJ2-4; 7 nucleotides line up with TRBD2. This receptor was identified in a person between 18 and 65 years old who received the Ad26.COV2.S COVID-19 vaccine or a placebo. As DNA, the CDR3 is TGTGCCAGCAGCGTAGGCGGGGGTCTAGCCAAAAACATTCAGTACTTC. Its translation: CASSVGGGLAKNIQYF. The full variable domain, with the rest looked up from reference TRBV9 and TRBJ2-4, is DSGVTQTPKHLITATGQRVTLRCSPRSGDLSVYWYQQSLDQGLQFLIQYYNGEERAKGNILERFSAQQFPDLHSELNLSSLELGDSALYFCASSVGGGLAKNIQYFGAGTRLSVL.